This TCR beta chain appears in the sequencing data of a study of cytomegalovirus exposure and HLA in healthy donors. Study-wide context: Sequencing of 150 million to 200 million T cells in an earlier analysis found 95 million to 120 million unique TCR beta sequences. Study observations and caveats: Data from an earlier analysis indicated that most TCR beta V segments were productive either about 90% or about 30% of the time.

The PCR employed 60 Vbeta primers together with 13 Jbeta primers. Original methodology: Roughly 73 million unique TCR beta chains, some 9.9 million of them shared, were counted by a later analysis. Using immunoSEQ multiplex PCR, the repertoire was profiled, and TCRdb retains in-frame clones only, with some absent. V, J and clone size were drawn from that table, and D and trimming were deduced from the DNA. The data hold fewer than 150,000 clones, with approximately 84% observed a single time. As regards this clone: Its target is not known.

Per germline, CDR1 SQVTM and CDR2 ANQGSEA. The CDR3 is made up of 12 amino acids. J lost 4 bases, V lost 8 bases, and 5 bases had no gene match. The sequence came from a man between 45 and 60 years old in good health and CMV-seronegative. The J gene is TRBJ2-3, the V gene TRBV29-1; 8 positions agree with TRBD2. The sample comprised PBMCs. The CDR3 loop reads CSSEREPDTQYF. For the CDR3, the DNA is TGCAGCTCTGAGCGGGAGCCAGATACGCAGTATTTT.